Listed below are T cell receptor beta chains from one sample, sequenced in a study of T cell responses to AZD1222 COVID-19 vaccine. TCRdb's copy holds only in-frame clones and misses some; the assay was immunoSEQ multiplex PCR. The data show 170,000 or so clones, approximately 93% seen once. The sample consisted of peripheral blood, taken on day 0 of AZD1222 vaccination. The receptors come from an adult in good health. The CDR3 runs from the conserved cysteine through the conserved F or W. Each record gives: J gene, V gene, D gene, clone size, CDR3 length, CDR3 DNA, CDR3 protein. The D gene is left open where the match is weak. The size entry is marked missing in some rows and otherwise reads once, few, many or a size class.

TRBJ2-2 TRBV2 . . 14 TGTGCCAGCAGCTTTGAAGTGAACACCGGGGAGCTGTTTTTT CASSFEVNTGELFF
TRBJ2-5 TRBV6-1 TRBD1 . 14 TGTGCCAGCAGTGAACAGGGGGCACAAGAGACCCAGTACTTC CASSEQGAQETQYF
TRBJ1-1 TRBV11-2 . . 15 TGTGCCAGCAGCTTAGAGCCGGGGGCGAGAGCTGAAGCTTTCTTT CASSLEPGARAEAFF
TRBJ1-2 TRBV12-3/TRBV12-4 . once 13 TGTGCCAGCAGTTTCCAGACTAACTATGGCTACACCTTC CASSFQTNYGYTF
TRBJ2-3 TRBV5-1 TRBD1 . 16 TGCGCCAGCAGCCACTGGGGACAGGGGGCTAGAGATACGCAGTATTTT CASSHWGQGARDTQYF
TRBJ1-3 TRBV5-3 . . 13 TGTGCCTTCACGGGTGAGTCTGGAAACACCATATATTTT CAFTGESGNTIYF
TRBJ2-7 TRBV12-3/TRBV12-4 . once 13 TGTGCCAGCAGTTTCGGGGTAACCTACGAGCAGTACTTC CASSFGVTYEQYF
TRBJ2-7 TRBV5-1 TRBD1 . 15 TGCGCCAGCAGCGGGGGGACAGGGATTTCCTACGAGCAGTACTTC CASSGGTGISYEQYF
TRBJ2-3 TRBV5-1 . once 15 TGCGCCAGCAGCACCGCCGGACGGAACACAGATACGCAGTATTTT CASSTAGRNTDTQYF
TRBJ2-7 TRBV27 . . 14 TGTGCCAGCCGTGGGCAGAGAAACCTCTACGAGCAGTACTTC CASRGQRNLYEQYF
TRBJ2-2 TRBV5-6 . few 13 TGTGCCAGCAGCTCCGGACTGTCCGGGGAGCTGTTTTTT CASSSGLSGELFF
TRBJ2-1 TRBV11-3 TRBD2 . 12 TGTGCCAGCAGCTCGGGACTAGCTCAGCAGTTCTTC CASSSGLAQQFF
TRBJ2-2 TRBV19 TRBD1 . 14 TGTGCCAGTACGATCAGGGGGTACACCGGGGAGCTGTTTTTT CASTIRGYTGELFF
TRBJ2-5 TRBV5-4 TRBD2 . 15 TGTGCCAGCAGCTTGGGGACTAGCGTTGGTGAGACCCAGTACTTC CASSLGTSVGETQYF
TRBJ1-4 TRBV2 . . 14 TGTGCCAGCAGTGGTCGGCCGCTAAATGAAAAACTGTTTTTT CASSGRPLNEKLFF
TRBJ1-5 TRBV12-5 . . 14 TGTGCTAGTGGACCGACGGGGACGGGCCAGCCCCAGCATTTT CASGPTGTGQPQHF
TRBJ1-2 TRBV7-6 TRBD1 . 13 TGTGCCAGCAGCTTAGGGACAGGGTATGGCTACACCTTC CASSLGTGYGYTF
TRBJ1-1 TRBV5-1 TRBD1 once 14 TGCGCCAGCAGTCGGGACAGACCGAACACTGAAGCTTTCTTT CASSRDRPNTEAFF
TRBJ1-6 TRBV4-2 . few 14 TGTGCCAGCAGCCAAGAGAAGTATAATTCACCCCTCCACTTT CASSQEKYNSPLHF
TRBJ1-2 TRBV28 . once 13 TGTGCCAGCAGTTTACAGGTGAATAGTGGCTACACCTTC CASSLQVNSGYTF
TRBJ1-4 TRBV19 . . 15 TGTGCCAGTAGTGCCCAGTTCTCCAGGCGTGAAAAACTGTTTTTT CASSAQFSRREKLFF
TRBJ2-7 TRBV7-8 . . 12 TGTGCCAGCAGATCAGGGGCCTACGAGCAGTACTTC CASRSGAYEQYF
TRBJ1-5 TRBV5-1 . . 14 TGCGCCAGCAGCTTGGGTGACGGTGGGGGGCCCCAGCATTTT CASSLGDGGGPQHF
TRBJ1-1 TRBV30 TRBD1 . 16 TGTGCCTGGAGTGGTAGGGACAGGGGGCTTGGAACTGAAGCTTTCTTT CAWSGRDRGLGTEAFF
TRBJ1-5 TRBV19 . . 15 TGTGCCAGTAGTGAAGCGGGTACGAACAATCAGCCCCAGCATTTT CASSEAGTNNQPQHF